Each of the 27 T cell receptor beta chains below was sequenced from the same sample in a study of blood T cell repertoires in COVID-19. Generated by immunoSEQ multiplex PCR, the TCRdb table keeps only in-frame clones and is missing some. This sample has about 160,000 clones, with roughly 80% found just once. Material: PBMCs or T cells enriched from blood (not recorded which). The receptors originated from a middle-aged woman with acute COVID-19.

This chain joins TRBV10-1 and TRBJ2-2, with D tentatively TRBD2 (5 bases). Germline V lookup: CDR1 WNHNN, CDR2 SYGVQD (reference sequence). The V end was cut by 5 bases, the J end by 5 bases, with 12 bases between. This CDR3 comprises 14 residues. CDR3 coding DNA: TGCGCCAGCAGTCCCCGCCCGGGAACCGGGGAGCTGTTTTTT. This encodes CASSPRPGTGELFF.

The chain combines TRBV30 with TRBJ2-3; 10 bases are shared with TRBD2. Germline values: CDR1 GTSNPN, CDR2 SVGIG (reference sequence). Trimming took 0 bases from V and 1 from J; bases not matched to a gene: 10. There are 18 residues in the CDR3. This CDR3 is CAWSVPSGRSSGTDTQYF. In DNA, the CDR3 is TGTGCCTGGAGTGTACCTAGCGGGAGAAGTTCTGGCACAGATACGCAGTATTTT.

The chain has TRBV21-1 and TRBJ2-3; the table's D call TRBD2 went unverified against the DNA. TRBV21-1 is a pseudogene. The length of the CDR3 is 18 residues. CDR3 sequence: CASRGLAGGSYSTDTQYF. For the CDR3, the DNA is TGTGCCAGCAGGGGACTAGCGGGAGGGAGCTATAGCACAGATACGCAGTATTTT.

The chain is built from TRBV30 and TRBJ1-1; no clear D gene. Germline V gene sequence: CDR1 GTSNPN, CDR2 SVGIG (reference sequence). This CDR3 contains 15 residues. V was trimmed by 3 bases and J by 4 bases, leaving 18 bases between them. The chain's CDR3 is CAWRVGPGEGTEAFF. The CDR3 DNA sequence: TGTGCCTGGAGAGTCGGTCCGGGAGAGGGCACTGAAGCTTTCTTT.

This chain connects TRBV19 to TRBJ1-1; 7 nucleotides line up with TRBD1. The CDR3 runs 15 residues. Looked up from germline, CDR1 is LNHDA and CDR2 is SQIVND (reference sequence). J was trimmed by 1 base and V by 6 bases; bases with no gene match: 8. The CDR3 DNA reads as TGTGCCAGTAGGCCCCCGACAGGGAGGAACACTGAAGCTTTCTTT. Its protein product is CASRPPTGRNTEAFF. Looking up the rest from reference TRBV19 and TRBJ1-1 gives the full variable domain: DGGITQSPKYLFRKEGQNVTLSCEQNLNHDAMYWYRQDPGQGLRLIYYSQIVNDFQKGDIAEGYSVSREKKESFPLTVTSAQKNPTAFYLCASRPPTGRNTEAFFGQGTRLTVV.

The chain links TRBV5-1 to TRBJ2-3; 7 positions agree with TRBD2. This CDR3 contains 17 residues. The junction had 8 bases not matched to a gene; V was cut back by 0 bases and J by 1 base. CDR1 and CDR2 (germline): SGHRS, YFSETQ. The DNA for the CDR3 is TGCGCCAGCAGCTTGGGGCTGAGCGGGGTGGGCACAGATACGCAGTATTTT. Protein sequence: CASSLGLSGVGTDTQYF.

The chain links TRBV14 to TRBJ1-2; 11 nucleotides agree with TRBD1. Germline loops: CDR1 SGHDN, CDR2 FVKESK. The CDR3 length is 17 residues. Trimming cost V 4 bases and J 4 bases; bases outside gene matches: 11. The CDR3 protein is CASSPFTGTGGSYGYTF. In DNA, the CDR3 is TGTGCCAGCAGCCCTTTTACCGGGACAGGGGGATCCTATGGCTACACCTTC.

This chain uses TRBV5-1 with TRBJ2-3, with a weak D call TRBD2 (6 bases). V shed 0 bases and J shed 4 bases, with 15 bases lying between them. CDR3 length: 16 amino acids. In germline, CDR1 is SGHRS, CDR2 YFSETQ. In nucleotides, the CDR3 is TGCGCCAGCAGCTTGGAGGGACTCCCGGGGGCAGATACGCAGTATTTT. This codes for CASSLEGLPGADTQYF. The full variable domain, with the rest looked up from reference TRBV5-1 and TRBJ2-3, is KAGVTQTPRYLIKTRGQQVTLSCSPISGHRSVSWYQQTPGQGLQFLFEYFSETQRNKGNFPGRFSGRQFSNSRSEMNVSTLELGDSALYLCASSLEGLPGADTQYFGPGTRLTVL.

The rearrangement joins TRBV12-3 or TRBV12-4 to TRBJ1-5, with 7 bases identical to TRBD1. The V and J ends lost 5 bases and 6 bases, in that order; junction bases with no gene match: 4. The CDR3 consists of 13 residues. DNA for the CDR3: TGTGCCAGCAGTCCGGGACAGTTTCAGCCCCAGCATTTT. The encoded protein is CASSPGQFQPQHF.

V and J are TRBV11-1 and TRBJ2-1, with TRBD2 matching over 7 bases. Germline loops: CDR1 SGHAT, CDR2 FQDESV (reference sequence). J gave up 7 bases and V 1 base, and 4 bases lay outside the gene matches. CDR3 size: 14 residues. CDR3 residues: CASSLEVGGNEQFF. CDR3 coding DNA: TGTGCCAGCAGCTTAGAGGTGGGGGGGAATGAGCAGTTCTTC.

This chain's CDR3 is CASSGTGGAYGYTF. CDR3 nucleotide sequence: TGTGCCAGCAGCGGGACAGGGGGCGCCTATGGCTACACCTTC. J is TRBJ1-2 and V is TRBV2, with 12 bases aligning to TRBD1. V shed 6 bases, J shed 4 bases, and the junction held 3 bases outside the gene matches. Germline CDR1 reads SNHLY; CDR2 reads FYNNEI. The CDR3 has 14 residues.

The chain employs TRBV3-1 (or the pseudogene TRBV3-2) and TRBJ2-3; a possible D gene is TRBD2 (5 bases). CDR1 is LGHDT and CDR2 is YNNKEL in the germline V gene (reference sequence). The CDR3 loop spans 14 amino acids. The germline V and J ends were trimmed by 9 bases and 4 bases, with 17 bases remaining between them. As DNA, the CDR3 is TGTGCCAGTCGGGCGGGCTATGGCTCAGATACGCAGTATTTT. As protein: CASRAGYGSDTQYF.

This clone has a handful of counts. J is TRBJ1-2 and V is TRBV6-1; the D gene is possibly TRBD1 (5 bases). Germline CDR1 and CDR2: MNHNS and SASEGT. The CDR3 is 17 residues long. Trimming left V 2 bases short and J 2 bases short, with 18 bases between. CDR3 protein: CASSEKRGGQINYGYTF. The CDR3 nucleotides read TGTGCCAGCAGTGAAAAAAGGGGAGGGCAGATAAACTATGGCTACACCTTC.

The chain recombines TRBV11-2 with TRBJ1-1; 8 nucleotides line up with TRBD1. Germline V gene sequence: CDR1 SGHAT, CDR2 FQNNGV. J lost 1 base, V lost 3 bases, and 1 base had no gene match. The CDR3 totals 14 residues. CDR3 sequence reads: CASSFRGRNTEAFF. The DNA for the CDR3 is TGTGCCAGCAGCTTCAGGGGGCGGAACACTGAAGCTTTCTTT. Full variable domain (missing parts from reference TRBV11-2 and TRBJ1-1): EAGVAQSPRYKIIEKRQSVAFWCNPISGHATLYWYQQILGQGPKLLIQFQNNGVVDDSQLPKDRFSAERLKGVDSTLKIQPAKLEDSAVYLCASSFRGRNTEAFFGQGTRLTVV.

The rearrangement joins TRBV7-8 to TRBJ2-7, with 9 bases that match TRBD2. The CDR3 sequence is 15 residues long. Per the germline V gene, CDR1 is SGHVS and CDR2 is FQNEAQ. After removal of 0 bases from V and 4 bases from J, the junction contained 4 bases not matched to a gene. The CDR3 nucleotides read TGTGCCAGCAGCTTAGCGTCTAGCGGGGCATACGAGCAGTACTTC. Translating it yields CASSLASSGAYEQYF.

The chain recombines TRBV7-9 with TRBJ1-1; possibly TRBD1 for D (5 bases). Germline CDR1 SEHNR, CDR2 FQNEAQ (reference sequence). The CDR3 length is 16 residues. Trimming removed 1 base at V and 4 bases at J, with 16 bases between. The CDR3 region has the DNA TGTGCCAGCAGCTTAGTCAGGGTTTTAGGTGGCACTGAAGCTTTCTTT. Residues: CASSLVRVLGGTEAFF.

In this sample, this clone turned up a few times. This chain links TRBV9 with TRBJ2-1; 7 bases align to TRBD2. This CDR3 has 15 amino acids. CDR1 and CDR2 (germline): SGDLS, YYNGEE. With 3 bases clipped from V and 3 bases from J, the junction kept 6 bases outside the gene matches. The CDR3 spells CASSAGTKNYNEQFF. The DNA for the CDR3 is TGTGCCAGCAGCGCCGGGACTAAGAACTACAATGAGCAGTTCTTC.

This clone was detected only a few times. The CDR3 loop reads CASSETGGLHQPQHF. CDR3 DNA sequence: TGTGCCAGCAGTGAGACAGGGGGACTCCATCAGCCCCAGCATTTT. The chain carries TRBV28 and TRBJ1-5, with TRBD1 matching 9 bases. CDR1 is MDHEN and CDR2 is SYDVKM in the germline V gene. V lost 5 bases, J lost 5 bases, and 7 bases stayed unmatched. The CDR3 covers 15 residues.

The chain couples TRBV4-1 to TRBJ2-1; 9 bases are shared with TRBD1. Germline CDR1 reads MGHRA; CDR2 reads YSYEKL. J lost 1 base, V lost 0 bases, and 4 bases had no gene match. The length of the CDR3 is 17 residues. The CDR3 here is CASSQDTGTGSYNEQFF. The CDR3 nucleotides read TGCGCCAGCAGCCAAGATACAGGGACAGGGTCCTACAATGAGCAGTTCTTC.

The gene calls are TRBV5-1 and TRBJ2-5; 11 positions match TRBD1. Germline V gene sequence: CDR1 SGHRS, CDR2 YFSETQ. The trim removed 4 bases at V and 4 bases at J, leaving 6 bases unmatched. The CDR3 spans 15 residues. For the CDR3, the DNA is TGCGCCAGCAGCCTCGGACAGGGGGCTGGAGAGACCCAGTACTTC. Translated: CASSLGQGAGETQYF.

CDR3: CSARQGETQYF. As DNA, the CDR3 is TGCAGTGCACGACAGGGGGAGACCCAGTACTTC. The chain carries TRBV20-1 and TRBJ2-5; 8 bases fit TRBD1. This CDR3 is built from 11 residues. The germline CDR1 and CDR2 sequences are DFQATT and SNEGSKA (reference sequence). V was clipped by 6 bases and J by 5 bases; unmatched bases: 2.

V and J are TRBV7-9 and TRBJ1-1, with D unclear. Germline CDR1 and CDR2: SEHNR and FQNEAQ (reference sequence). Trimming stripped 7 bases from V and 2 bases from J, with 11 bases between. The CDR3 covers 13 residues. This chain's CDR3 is CASTSGLNTEAFF. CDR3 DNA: TGTGCCAGCACCTCGGGTCTCAACACTGAAGCTTTCTTT.

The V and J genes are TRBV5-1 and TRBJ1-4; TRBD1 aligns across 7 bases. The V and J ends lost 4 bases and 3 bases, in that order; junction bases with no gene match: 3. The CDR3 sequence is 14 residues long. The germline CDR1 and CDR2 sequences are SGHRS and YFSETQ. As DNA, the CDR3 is TGCGCCAGCAGCCTGGACAGGTCTAATGAAAAACTGTTTTTT. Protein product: CASSLDRSNEKLFF.

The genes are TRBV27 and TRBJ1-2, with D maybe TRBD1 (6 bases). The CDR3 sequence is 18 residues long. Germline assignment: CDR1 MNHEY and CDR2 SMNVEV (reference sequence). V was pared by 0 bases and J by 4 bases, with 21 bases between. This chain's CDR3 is CASSLSASAPRGGYGYTF. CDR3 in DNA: TGTGCCAGCAGTTTATCGGCGTCAGCGCCTAGGGGGGGCTATGGCTACACCTTC.

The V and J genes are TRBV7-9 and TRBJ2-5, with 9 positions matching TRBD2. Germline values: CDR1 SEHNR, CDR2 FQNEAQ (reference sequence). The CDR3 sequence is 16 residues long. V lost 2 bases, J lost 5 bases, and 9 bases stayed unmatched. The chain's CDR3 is CASSLRSSGSGETQYF. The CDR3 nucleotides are TGTGCCAGCAGCTTAAGGAGTAGCGGGAGCGGGGAGACCCAGTACTTC.

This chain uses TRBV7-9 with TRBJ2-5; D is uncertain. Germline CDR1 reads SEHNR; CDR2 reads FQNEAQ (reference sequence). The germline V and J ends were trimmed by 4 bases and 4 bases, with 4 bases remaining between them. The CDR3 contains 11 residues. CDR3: CASSSGETQYF. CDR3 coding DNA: TGTGCCAGCAGCTCCGGAGAGACCCAGTACTTC.

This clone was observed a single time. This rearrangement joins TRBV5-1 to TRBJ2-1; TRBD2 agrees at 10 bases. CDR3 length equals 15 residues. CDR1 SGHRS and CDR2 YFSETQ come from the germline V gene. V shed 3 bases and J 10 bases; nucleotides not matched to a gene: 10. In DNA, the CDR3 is TGCGCCAGCAGCTATCTAGCGGGAGTAAATGGAGAGCAGTTCTTC. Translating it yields CASSYLAGVNGEQFF. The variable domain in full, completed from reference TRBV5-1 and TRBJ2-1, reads KAGVTQTPRYLIKTRGQQVTLSCSPISGHRSVSWYQQTPGQGLQFLFEYFSETQRNKGNFPGRFSGRQFSNSRSEMNVSTLELGDSALYLCASSYLAGVNGEQFFGPGTRLTVL.